The source of this TCR beta chain is a study of blood T cells in healthy people across ages. PCR was performed a second time for roughly 6 to 12 cycles using a sample-barcoded 5' primer and a J-beta primer mix. TCRdb recomputed calls from the 5' RACE reads with MiXCR, one row per CDR3 protein. The sample contains 1.5 million to 1.8 million distinct CDR3 sequences, roughly 43% of which appear only once. Germline V lookup: CDR1 MNHEY, CDR2 SVGEGT. The germline V and J ends were trimmed by 5 bases and 4 bases, with 5 bases remaining between them. CDR3 size: 11 residues. Study-wide points: Observed TCR beta diversity per million T cells went down as age went up. This fall followed a roughly linear course with age. Estimates drawn from one million T cells were deemed to understate diversity. Reliance upon unsorted PBMCs precluded definitive naive versus antigen-experienced comparison.

The sample holds a few counts of this clonotype. No antigen is known for it. The sequenced sample consisted of blood. The TCR originated in a woman under 30 in good health. The chain has TRBV6-2 or TRBV6-3 and TRBJ2-5, with D unresolved. The CDR3 DNA is TGTGCCAGCAGTAGATCAGAGACCCAGTACTTC. It translates to CASSRSETQYF.